The T cell receptor (beta chain) under discussion was sequenced for a study of breast tumors, draining lymph nodes, adjacent tissues. Germline CDR1 reads SEHNR; CDR2 reads FQNEAQ (reference sequence). From its first to its last residue, the CDR3 has 8 amino acids. Turning to this clonotype: The CDR3 does not close with the conserved phenylalanine or tryptophan, likely indicating a read error. It is unclear where the CDR3 begins or ends on the DNA, so no DNA is shown, and the CDR3 is as TCRdb lists it.

Via MiXCR, TCRdb re-called the multiplex PCR reads, giving one row per CDR3 protein. This sample has some 53,000 distinct CDR3 sequences, with over 40% found just once. The sequenced material came from breast tumor tissue. The receptor was isolated from a female donor with breast cancer. Some clones in this sample may be carry-over from other donors' samples. The chain carries TRBV7-9 and TRBJ2-2; TRBD2 was called by the table and not checked on the DNA. The CDR3 is CASSPLLA.